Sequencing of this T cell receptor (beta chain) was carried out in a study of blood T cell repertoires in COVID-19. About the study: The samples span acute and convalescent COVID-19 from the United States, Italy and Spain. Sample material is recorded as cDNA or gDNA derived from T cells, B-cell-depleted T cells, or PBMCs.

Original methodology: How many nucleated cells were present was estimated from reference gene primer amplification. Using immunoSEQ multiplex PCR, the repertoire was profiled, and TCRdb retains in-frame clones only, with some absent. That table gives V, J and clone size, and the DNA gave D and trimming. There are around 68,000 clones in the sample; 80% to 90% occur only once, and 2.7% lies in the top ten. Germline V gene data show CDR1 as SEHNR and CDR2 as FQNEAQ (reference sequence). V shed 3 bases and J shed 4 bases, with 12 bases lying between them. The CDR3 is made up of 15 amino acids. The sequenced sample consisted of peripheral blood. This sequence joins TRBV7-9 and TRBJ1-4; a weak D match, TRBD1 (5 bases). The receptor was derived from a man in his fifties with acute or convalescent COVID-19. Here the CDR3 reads CASSFTGTNNEKLFF. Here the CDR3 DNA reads TGTGCCAGCAGCTTTACCGGGACTAATAATGAAAAACTGTTTTTT. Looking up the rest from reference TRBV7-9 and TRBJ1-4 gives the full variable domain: DTGVSQNPRHKITKRGQNVTFRCDPISEHNRLYWYRQTLGQGPEFLTYFQNEAQLEKSRLLSDRFSAERPKGSFSTLEIQRTEQGDSAMYLCASSFTGTNNEKLFFGSGTQLSVL.